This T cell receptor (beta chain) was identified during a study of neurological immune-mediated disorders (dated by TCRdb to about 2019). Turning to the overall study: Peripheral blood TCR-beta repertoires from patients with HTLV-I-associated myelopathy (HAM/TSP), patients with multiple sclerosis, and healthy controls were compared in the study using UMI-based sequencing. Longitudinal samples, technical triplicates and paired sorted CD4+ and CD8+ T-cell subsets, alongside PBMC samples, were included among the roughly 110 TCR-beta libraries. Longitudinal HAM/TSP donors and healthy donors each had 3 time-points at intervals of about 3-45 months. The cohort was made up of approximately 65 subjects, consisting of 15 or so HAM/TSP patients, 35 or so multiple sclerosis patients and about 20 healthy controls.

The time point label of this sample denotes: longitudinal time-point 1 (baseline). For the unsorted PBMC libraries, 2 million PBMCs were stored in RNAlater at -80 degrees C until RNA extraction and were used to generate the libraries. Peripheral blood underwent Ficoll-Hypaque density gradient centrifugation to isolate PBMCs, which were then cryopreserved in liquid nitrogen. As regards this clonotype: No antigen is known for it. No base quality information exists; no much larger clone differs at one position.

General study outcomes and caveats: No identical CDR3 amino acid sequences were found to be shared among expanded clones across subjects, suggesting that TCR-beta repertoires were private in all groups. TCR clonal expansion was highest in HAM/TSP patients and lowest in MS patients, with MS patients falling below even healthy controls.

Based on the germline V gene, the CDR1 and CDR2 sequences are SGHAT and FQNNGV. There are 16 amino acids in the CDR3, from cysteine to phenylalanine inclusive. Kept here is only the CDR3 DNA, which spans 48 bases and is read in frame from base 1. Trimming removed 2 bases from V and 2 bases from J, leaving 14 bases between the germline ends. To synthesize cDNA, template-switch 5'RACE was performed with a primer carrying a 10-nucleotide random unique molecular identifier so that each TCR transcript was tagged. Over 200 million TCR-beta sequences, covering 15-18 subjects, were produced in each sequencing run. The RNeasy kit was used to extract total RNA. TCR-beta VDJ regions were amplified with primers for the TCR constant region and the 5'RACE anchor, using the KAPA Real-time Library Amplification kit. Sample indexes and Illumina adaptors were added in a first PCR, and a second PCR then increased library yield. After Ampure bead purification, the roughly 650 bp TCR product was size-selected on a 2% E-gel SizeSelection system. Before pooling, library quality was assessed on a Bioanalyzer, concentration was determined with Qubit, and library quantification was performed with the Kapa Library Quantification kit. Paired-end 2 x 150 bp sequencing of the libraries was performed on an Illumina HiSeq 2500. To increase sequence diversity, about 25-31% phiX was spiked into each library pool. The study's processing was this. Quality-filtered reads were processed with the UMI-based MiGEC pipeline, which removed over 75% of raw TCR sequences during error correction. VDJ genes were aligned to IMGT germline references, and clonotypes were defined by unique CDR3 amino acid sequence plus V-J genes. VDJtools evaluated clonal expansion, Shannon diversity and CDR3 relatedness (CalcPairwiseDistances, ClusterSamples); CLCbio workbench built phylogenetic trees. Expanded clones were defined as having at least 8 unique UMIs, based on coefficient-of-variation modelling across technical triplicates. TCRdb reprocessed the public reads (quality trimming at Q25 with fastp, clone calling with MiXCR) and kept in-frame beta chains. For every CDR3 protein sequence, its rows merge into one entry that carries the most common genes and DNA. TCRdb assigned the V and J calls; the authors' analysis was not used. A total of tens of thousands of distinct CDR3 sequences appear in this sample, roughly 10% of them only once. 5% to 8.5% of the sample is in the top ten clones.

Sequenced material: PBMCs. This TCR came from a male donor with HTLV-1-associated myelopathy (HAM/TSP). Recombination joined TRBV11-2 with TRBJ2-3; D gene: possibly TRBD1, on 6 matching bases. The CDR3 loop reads CASSLIQDRFTDTQYF. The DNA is TGTGCCAGCAGCTTAATACAGGACAGATTCACAGATACGCAGTATTTT.